Below, 21 T cell receptor beta chains from the same sample are listed, as sequenced in a study of cytomegalovirus exposure and HLA in healthy donors. This PCR relied on a set of 60 Vbeta primers and 13 Jbeta primers. Sequenced by immunoSEQ multiplex PCR; TCRdb stores in-frame clones only, minus some. The sample has more than 100,000 clones, over 60% seen once. The sample comprised PBMCs. Every receptor here comes from a man aged 18 to 30 in good health and CMV-seronegative.

This sequence joins TRBV10-1 and TRBJ1-2; D is ambiguous. Germline CDR1 is WNHNN and CDR2 is SYGVQD (reference sequence). V was clipped by 2 bases and J by 2 bases, with 6 bases between them. The CDR3 totals 13 residues. CDR3 protein: CASSEAENYGYTF. For the CDR3, the DNA is TGCGCCAGCAGTGAGGCGGAAAACTATGGCTACACCTTC.

This chain joins TRBV6-5 and TRBJ2-2; TRBD2 matches at 7 bases. The CDR3 covers 16 residues. Trimming took 1 base from V and 4 from J; bases not matched to a gene: 6. Germline V gene data show CDR1 as MNHEY and CDR2 as SVGAGI. The CDR3 bases are TGTGCCAGCAGTTACTGGGGCGGGAGTAGCACCGGGGAGCTGTTTTTT. It codes for CASSYWGGSSTGELFF.

The chain links TRBV7-9 to TRBJ2-1, with D possibly matching TRBD2 (6 bases). The CDR3 has 15 amino acids. V lost 5 bases, J lost 2 bases, and 13 bases lay in between. Germline CDR1 and CDR2: SEHNR and FQNEAQ (reference sequence). CDR3 DNA: TGTGCCAGCAGCCCGCTAGCGATCGCCTACAATGAGCAGTTCTTC. Translating it yields CASSPLAIAYNEQFF.

V is TRBV5-1 and J is TRBJ2-7, with 9 bases lining up with TRBD1. The V segment lost 4 bases and the J segment 5 bases; nucleotides outside the gene matches: 7. The CDR3 runs 14 residues. CDR1 is SGHRS and CDR2 is YFSETQ in the germline V gene. CDR3 protein: CASSPTGGLHEQYF. CDR3 sequence (DNA): TGCGCCAGCAGCCCGACAGGGGGATTACACGAGCAGTACTTC.

The V and J genes are TRBV13 and TRBJ2-5; TRBD1 aligns across 9 bases. The assigned J gene may be wrong: the sequence end matches TRBJ2-7 better. Germline V gene lookup returns CDR1 PRHDT and CDR2 FYEKMQ (reference sequence). The CDR3 contains 16 residues. CDR3 in amino acids: CASSLAPGQGYHEQYF. CDR3 nucleotide sequence: TGTGCCAGCAGCTTAGCCCCGGGACAGGGTTACCACGAGCAGTACTTC.

Only a few counts were recorded for this clone. This chain uses TRBV30 with TRBJ2-1, with D possibly matching TRBD1 (6 bases). Trimming removed 3 bases at V and 5 bases at J, with 17 bases between. The CDR3 is 15 amino acids. Germline CDR1 GTSNPN, CDR2 SVGIG (reference sequence). The CDR3 region is CAWRGGKGSHNEQFF. In DNA form, the CDR3 reads TGTGCCTGGAGAGGGGGTAAGGGATCCCACAATGAGCAGTTCTTC.

V usage is TRBV5-4 and J usage is TRBJ1-2; maybe TRBD1 (6 bases). Looked up from germline, CDR1 is SGHNT and CDR2 is YYREEE (reference sequence). The V end lost 0 bases, the J end lost 6 bases, and 9 bases lay between the germline ends. CDR3 length: 13 residues. The CDR3 region has the DNA TGTGCCAGCAGCTTGGCCGGGACAAATGGCTACACCTTC. It specifies CASSLAGTNGYTF.

This sequence joins TRBV28 and TRBJ1-5; D is perhaps TRBD1 (6 bases). Trimming took 6 bases from V and 5 from J, leaving 14 bases between them. From germline, CDR1 is MDHEN and CDR2 SYDVKM. The CDR3 runs to 14 residues. For the CDR3, the DNA is TGTGCCAGCAGCCCAGAGGACAGATATCAGCCCCAGCATTTT. This translates into CASSPEDRYQPQHF.

Of note for this clone: A read error may account for a junction end that differs from germline. This sequence joins TRBV9 and TRBJ2-2; the D gene is possibly TRBD1 (6 bases). Germline V lookup: CDR1 SGDLS, CDR2 YYNGEE. This CDR3 has 15 amino acids. The CDR3 nucleotides read TGTTCCAGCAGCGTAGGTGGGGGCGGTTCCGGGGAGCTGTTTTTT. Residues: CSSSVGGGGSGELFF.

The V gene is TRBV29-1, the J gene TRBJ2-3; D perhaps matches TRBD2 (5 bases). Germline CDR1 and CDR2: SQVTM and ANQGSEA. This CDR3 comprises 13 residues. Trimming cost V 5 bases and J 0 bases, with 9 bases left between them. CDR3 coding DNA: TGCAGCGTTTATACGGGGAGCACAGATACGCAGTATTTT. Its protein is CSVYTGSTDTQYF.

The gene calls are TRBV27 and TRBJ1-2; D call uncertain. The CDR3 consists of 13 residues. The germline V and J ends were trimmed by 2 bases and 8 bases, with 12 bases remaining between them. Per the germline V gene, CDR1 is MNHEY and CDR2 is SMNVEV (reference sequence). Written as DNA, the CDR3 is TGTGCCAGCAGTTTAGGGCCGGTCTACGGCTACACCTTC. Translating gives CASSLGPVYGYTF.

The chain carries TRBV30 and TRBJ2-5; D possibly corresponds to TRBD2 (5 bases). This CDR3 has 12 amino acids. Germline values: CDR1 GTSNPN, CDR2 SVGIG (reference sequence). V lost 2 bases to trimming and J lost 2 bases, with 6 bases between them. As DNA, the CDR3 is TGTGCCTGGAGTACGGGGCAAGAGACCCAGTACTTC. It codes for CAWSTGQETQYF.

The chain joins TRBV5-1 to TRBJ1-1; 7 bases fit TRBD1. This CDR3 contains 13 residues. Trimming cost V 0 bases and J 5 bases; bases outside gene matches: 1. Germline V gene data show CDR1 as SGHRS and CDR2 as YFSETQ. The CDR3 DNA reads as TGCGCCAGCAGCTTGGAACAGGGGACTGAAGCTTTCTTT. It specifies CASSLEQGTEAFF.

The chain has TRBV27 and TRBJ1-2; the D gene is possibly TRBD1 (6 bases). Germline assignment: CDR1 MNHEY and CDR2 SMNVEV (reference sequence). This CDR3 comprises 15 residues. V shed 6 bases and J shed 8 bases, with 22 bases lying between them. DNA of the CDR3: TGTGCCAGCAGACAGGGAGCGCGGTGGGGTTCCGGCTACACCTTC. It specifies CASRQGARWGSGYTF.

This clone has more than one count but fewer than ten. V and J are TRBV27 and TRBJ2-1; D is perhaps TRBD2 (5 bases). The CDR3 is 15 amino acids. V was pared by 2 bases and J by 10 bases, with 18 bases between. The germline V gene encodes CDR1 MNHEY and CDR2 SMNVEV (reference sequence). The CDR3: CASSLGSMRVWEQFF. The CDR3 nucleotides are TGTGCCAGCAGTTTAGGTTCCATGAGGGTCTGGGAGCAGTTCTTC.

The chain joins TRBV9 to TRBJ2-1; the D gene is possibly TRBD2 (6 bases). This CDR3 is 14 amino acids long. Germline assignment: CDR1 SGDLS and CDR2 YYNGEE. The V end was cut by 4 bases, the J end by 5 bases, with 13 bases between. CDR3: CASSKRGEDNEQFF. In nucleotides, the CDR3 is TGTGCCAGCAGCAAACGTGGGGAGGACAATGAGCAGTTCTTC.

This clone was seen only a few times. The chain recombines TRBV6-5 with TRBJ2-7; 10 bases are shared with TRBD2. This CDR3 is built from 15 residues. The germline V gene has CDR1 MNHEY and CDR2 SVGAGI. V was clipped by 4 bases and J by 0 bases; unmatched bases: 3. Written as DNA, the CDR3 is TGTGCCAGCAGTTCTAGCGGGAGAAGCTCCTACGAGCAGTACTTC. As protein: CASSSSGRSSYEQYF.

J is TRBJ2-5 and V is TRBV7-2; 11 bases line up with TRBD2. Germline V CDR1 and CDR2: SGHTA, FQGNSA. The CDR3 loop spans 15 amino acids. The J segment lost 4 bases and the V segment lost 5 bases, leaving 6 bases of the junction unmatched. The CDR3 reads CASSQALAGGETQYF. The CDR3 nucleotides read TGTGCCAGCAGCCAGGCGCTAGCGGGAGGAGAGACCCAGTACTTC.

J is TRBJ1-1 and V is TRBV25-1; 9 bases map to TRBD1. This CDR3 contains 13 residues. The germline gives CDR1 MGHDK, CDR2 SYGVNS. V was pared by 4 bases and J by 4 bases, with 1 base of the junction left unmatched. CDR3 loop: CASSGDRVTEAFF. The CDR3 DNA is TGTGCCAGCAGTGGGGACAGGGTCACTGAAGCTTTCTTT.

V and J are TRBV4-1 and TRBJ1-1, with 10 bases fitting TRBD1. With 1 base clipped from V and 1 base from J, the junction kept 3 bases outside the gene matches. The CDR3 extends over 16 amino acids. Looked up from germline, CDR1 is MGHRA and CDR2 is YSYEKL. CDR3 DNA sequence: TGCGCCAGCAGCCAAGGGCGACAGGGGGCGAACACTGAAGCTTTCTTT. Translating it yields CASSQGRQGANTEAFF.

This sequence joins TRBV29-1 and TRBJ2-5; 7 nucleotides match TRBD2. The J call is in doubt because the DNA end fits TRBJ2-7 better. Germline CDR1 reads SQVTM; CDR2 reads ANQGSEA. There are 14 residues in the CDR3. The CDR3 spells CSVATGTTNYEQYF. The CDR3 coding sequence is TGCAGCGTTGCCACCGGGACTACCAACTACGAGCAGTACTTC.